The clone carrying this TCR beta chain was seen a few times. Its antigen is as yet unknown. Just one base apart from a much larger clone, this may be a read error. The TCR beta CDR3 regions underwent amplification using RNA transcripts as the source. HTBI primers were used for first-round RT-PCR of the TCR CDR3. TCRdb redid the calling of the multiplex PCR reads with MiXCR, one entry per CDR3 protein. The table shows roughly 510,000 distinct CDR3 sequences, with about 45% occurring only once. This sample was taken from a study of T cells in Graves' hyperthyroidism and ophthalmopathy. General observations from the study: Expanded thyroid clonotypes (above 0.001) were mostly also found in blood. Ophthalmopathy was model-predicted a median about 6 months pre-onset.

The germline V gene has CDR1 MNHEY and CDR2 SVGAGI. The CDR3 spans 14 residues. Unmatched junction bases numbered 5, after V lost 6 bases and J lost 3 bases. Researchers barred patients who had uncontrolled infection, other autoimmune disease, pregnancy or lactation. The sequence was collected from an adult woman with Graves' disease, either hyperthyroidism or ophthalmopathy (not recorded which). The source material was peripheral blood or thyroid tissue (not recorded which). The rearrangement uses TRBV6-5 and TRBJ1-5; 7 bases map to TRBD1. The CDR3 nucleotides are TGTGCCAGCAGCTTGACAGGGTACAATCAGCCCCAGCATTTT. It yields the protein CASSLTGYNQPQHF.